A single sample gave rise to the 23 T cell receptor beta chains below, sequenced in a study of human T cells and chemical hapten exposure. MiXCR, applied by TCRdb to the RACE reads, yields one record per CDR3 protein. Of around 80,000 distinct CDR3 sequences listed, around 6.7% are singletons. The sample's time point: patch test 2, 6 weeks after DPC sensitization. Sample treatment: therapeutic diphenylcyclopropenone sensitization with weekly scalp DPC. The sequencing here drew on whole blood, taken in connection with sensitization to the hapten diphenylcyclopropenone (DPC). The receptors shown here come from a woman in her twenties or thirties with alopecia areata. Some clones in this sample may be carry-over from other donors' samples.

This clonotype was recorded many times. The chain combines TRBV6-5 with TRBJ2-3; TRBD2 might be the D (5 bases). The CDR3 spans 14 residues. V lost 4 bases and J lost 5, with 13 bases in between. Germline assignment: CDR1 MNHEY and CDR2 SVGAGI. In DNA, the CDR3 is TGTGCCAGCAGTTTGGGAGATCCGAGAGATACGCAGTATTTT. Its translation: CASSLGDPRDTQYF.

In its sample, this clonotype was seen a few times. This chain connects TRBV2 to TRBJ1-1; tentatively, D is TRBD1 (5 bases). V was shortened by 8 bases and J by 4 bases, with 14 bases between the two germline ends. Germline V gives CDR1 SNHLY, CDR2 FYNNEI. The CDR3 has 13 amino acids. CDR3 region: CASGRVQGTEAFF. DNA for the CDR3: TGTGCCAGCGGACGGGTTCAGGGCACTGAAGCTTTCTTT.

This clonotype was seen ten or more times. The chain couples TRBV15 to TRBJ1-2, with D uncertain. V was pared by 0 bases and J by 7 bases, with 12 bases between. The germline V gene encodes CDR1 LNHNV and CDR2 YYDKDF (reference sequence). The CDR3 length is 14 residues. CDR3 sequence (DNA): TGTGCCACCAGCAGAGATCACGGACTCTCTGGCTACACCTTC. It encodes CATSRDHGLSGYTF.

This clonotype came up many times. CDR3 residues: CASSLGAAGGNQPQHF. The CDR3 DNA follows: TGTGCCAGCAGCTTGGGGGCCGCTGGGGGCAATCAGCCCCAGCATTTT. The chain is built from TRBV5-6 and TRBJ1-5; D gene ambiguous. The CDR3 contains 16 residues. V lost 0 bases to trimming and J lost 2 bases, with 12 bases between them. Germline V gives CDR1 SGHDT, CDR2 YYEEEE.

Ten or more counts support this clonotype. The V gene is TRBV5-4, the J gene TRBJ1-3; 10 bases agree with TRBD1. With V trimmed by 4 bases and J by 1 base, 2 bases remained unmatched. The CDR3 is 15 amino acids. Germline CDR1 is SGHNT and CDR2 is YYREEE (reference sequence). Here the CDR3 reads CASSPDRGSGNTIYF. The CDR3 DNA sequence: TGTGCCAGCAGCCCGGACAGGGGGTCTGGAAACACCATATATTTT.

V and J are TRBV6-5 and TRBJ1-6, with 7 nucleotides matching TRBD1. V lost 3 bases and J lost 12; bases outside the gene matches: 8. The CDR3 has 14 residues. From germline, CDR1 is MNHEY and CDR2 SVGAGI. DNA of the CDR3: TGTGCCAGCAGTTATACAGGGGTGGGTGAACCCCTCCACTTT. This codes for CASSYTGVGEPLHF.

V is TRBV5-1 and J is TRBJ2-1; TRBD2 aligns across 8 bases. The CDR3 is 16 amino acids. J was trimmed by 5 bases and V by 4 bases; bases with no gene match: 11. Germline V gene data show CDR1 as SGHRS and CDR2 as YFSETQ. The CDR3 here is CASSKTSGGANNEQFF. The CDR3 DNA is TGCGCCAGCAGCAAAACGAGCGGGGGCGCAAACAATGAGCAGTTCTTC.

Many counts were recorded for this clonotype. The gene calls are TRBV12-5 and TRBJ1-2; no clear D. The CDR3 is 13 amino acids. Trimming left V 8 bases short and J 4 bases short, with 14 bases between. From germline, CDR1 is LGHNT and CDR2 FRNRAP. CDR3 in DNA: TGTGCTAGTATGCTACAGAACTCCTATGGCTACACCTTC. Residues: CASMLQNSYGYTF.

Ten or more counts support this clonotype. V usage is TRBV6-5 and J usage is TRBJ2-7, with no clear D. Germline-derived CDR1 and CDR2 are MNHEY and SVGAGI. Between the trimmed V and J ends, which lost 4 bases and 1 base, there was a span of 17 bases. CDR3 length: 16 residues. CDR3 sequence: CASSSHGTARSYEQYF. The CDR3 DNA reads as TGTGCCAGCAGTTCCCACGGAACAGCTCGATCCTACGAGCAGTACTTC.

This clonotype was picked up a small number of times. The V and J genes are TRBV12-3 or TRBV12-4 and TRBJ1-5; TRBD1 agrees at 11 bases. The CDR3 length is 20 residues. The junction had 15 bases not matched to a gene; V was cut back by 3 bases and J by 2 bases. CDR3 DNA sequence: TGTGCCAGCAGTTTGAGGAACCGGGACAGGGGGGGCGGAGGCAATCAGCCCCAGCATTTT. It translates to CASSLRNRDRGGGGNQPQHF.

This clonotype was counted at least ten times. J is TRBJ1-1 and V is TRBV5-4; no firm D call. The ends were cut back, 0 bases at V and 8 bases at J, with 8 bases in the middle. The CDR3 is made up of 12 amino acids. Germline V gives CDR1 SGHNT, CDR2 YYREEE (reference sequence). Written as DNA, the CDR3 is TGTGCCAGCAGCTTGGTAGGCCGAGAAGCTTTCTTT. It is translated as CASSLVGREAFF.

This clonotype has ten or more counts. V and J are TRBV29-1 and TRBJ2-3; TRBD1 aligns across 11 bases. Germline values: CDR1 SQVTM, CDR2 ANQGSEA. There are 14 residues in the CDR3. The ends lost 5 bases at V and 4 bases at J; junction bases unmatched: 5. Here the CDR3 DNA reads TGCAGCGTTAGTGGGACAGGGGGTCCAGATACGCAGTATTTT. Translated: CSVSGTGGPDTQYF.

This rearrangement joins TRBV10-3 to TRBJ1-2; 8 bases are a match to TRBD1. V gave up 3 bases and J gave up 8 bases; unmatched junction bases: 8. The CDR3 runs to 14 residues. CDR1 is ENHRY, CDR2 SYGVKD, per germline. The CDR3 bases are TGTGCCATCAGTGACCATTCAGGGGGCAACGGCTACACCTTC. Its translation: CAISDHSGGNGYTF.

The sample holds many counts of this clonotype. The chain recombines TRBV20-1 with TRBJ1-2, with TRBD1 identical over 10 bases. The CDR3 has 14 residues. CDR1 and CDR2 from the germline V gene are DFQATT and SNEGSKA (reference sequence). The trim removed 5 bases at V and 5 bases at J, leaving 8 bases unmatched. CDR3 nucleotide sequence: TGCAGTGCTCGTCCGGGACAGGGGATTTATGGCTACACCTTC. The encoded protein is CSARPGQGIYGYTF.

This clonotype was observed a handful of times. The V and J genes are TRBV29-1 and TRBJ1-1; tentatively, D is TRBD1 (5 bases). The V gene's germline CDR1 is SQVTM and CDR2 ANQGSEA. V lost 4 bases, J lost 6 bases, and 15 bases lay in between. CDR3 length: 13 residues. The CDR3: CSVVRVVGPEAFF. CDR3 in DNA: TGCAGCGTTGTAAGGGTGGTGGGGCCTGAAGCTTTCTTT.

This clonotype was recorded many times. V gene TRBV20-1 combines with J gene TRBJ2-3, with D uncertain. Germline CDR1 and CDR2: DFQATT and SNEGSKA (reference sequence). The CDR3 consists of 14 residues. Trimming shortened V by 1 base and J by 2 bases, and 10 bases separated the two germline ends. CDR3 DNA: TGCAGTGCTAGAGCTCCCATAAACACAGATACGCAGTATTTT. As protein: CSARAPINTDTQYF.

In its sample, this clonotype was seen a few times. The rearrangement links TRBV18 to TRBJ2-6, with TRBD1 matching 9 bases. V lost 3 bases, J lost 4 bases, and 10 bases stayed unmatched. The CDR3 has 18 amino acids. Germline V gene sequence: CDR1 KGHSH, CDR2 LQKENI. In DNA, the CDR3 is TGTGCCAGCTCACCCGTTCCGGGACAGGGAGCCGGGGCCAACGTCCTGACTTTC. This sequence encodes CASSPVPGQGAGANVLTF.

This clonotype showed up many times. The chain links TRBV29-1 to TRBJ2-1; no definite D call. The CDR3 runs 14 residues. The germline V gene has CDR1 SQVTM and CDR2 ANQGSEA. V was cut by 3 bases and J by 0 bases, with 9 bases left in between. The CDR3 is CSVEPESSYNEQFF. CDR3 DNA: TGCAGCGTTGAGCCTGAAAGCTCCTACAATGAGCAGTTCTTC.

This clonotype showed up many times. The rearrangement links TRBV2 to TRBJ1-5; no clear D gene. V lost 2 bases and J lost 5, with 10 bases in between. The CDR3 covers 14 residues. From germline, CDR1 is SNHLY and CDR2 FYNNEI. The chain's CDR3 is CASSEIREDQPQHF. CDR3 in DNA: TGTGCCAGCAGTGAAATCCGGGAAGATCAGCCCCAGCATTTT.

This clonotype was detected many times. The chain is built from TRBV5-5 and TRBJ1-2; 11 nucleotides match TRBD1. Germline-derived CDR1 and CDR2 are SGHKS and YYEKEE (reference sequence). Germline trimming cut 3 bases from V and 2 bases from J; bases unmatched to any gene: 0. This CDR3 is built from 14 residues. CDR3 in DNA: TGTGCCAGCAGCTGGACAGGGGGCAACTATGGCTACACCTTC. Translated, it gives CASSWTGGNYGYTF.

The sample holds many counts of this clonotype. Here the CDR3 DNA reads TGCGCCAGCAGCTTGCAACTAGCGGTTGGGAATGAGCAGTTCTTC. Translating it yields CASSLQLAVGNEQFF. The chain uses TRBV5-1 and TRBJ2-1; 8 bases line up with TRBD2. This CDR3 has 15 residues. Germline trimming cut 1 base from V and 7 bases from J; bases unmatched to any gene: 7. Germline-derived CDR1 and CDR2 are SGHRS and YFSETQ.

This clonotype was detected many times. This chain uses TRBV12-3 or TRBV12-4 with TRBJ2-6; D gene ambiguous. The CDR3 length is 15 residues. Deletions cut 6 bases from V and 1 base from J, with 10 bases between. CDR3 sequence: CASSPHISGANVLTF. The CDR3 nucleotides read TGTGCCAGCAGCCCTCACATTTCTGGGGCCAACGTCCTGACTTTC.

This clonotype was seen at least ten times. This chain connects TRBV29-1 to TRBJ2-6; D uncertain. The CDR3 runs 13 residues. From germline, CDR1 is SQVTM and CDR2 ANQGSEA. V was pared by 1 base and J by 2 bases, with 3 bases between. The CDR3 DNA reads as TGCAGCGTTGAAGTAGCTGGGGCCAACGTCCTGACTTTC. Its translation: CSVEVAGANVLTF. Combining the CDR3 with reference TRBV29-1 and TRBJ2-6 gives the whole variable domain SAVISQKPSRDICQRGTSLTIQCQVDSQVTMMFWYRQQPGQSLTLIATANQGSEATYESGFVIDKFPISRPNLTFSTLTVSNMSPEDSSIYLCSVEVAGANVLTFGAGSRLTVL.